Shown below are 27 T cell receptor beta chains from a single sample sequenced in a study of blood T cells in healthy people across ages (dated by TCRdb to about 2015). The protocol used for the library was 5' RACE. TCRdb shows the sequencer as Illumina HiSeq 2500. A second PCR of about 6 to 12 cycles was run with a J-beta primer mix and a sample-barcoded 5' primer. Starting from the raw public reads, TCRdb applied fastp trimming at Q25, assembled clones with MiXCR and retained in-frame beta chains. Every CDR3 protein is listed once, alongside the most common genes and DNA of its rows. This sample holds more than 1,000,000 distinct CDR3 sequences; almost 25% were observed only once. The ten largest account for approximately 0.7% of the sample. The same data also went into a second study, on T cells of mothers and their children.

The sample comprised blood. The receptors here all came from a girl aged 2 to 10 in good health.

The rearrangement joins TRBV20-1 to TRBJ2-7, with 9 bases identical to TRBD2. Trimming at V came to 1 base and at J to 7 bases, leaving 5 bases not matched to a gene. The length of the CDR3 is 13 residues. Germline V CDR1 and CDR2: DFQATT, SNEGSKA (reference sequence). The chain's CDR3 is CSARASGAREQYF. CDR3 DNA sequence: TGCAGTGCTAGAGCTAGCGGGGCGCGGGAGCAGTACTTC.

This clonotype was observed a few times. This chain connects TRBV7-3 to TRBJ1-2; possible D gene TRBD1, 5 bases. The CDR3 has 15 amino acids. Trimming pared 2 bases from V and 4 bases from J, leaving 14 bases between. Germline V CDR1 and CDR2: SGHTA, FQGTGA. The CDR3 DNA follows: TGTGCCAGCAGCTTACTCGGGGGGTCTTTCTATGGCTACACCTTC. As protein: CASSLLGGSFYGYTF.

The CDR3 nucleotides are TGTGCCAGCTCAGTTGGACCTGATTCCTACGAGCAGTACTTC. Translation gives CASSVGPDSYEQYF. V gene TRBV18 combines with J gene TRBJ2-5, with D hard to call. The J call is doubtful: the DNA matches TRBJ2-7 better. Germline CDR1 is KGHSH and CDR2 is LQKENI. This CDR3 contains 14 residues.

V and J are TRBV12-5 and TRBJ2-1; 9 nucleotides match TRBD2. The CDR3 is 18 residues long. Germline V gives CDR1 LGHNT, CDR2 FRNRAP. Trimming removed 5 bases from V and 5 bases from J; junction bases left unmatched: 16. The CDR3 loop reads CASGLKVFETSGNNEQFF. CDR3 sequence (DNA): TGTGCTAGTGGTCTTAAGGTGTTTGAGACTAGCGGAAACAATGAGCAGTTCTTC.

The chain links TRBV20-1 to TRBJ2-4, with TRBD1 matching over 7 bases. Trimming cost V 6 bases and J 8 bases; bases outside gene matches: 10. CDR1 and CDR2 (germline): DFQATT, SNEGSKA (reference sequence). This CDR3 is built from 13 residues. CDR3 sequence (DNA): TGCAGTGCGGCACAGGGGTCGCTTGACATTCAGTACTTC. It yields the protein CSAAQGSLDIQYF.

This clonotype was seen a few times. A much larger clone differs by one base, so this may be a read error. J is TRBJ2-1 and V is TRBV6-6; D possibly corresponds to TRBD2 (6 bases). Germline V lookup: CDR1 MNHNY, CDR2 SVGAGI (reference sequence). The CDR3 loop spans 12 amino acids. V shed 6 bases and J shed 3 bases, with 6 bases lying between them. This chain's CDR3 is CASRGLYNEQFF. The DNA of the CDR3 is TGTGCCAGCAGGGGACTCTACAATGAGCAGTTCTTC.

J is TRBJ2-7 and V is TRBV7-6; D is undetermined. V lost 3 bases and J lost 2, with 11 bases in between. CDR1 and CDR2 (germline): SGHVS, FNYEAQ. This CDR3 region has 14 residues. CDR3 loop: CASSFEDGAYEQYF. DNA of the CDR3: TGTGCCAGCAGCTTTGAGGACGGAGCCTACGAGCAGTACTTC.

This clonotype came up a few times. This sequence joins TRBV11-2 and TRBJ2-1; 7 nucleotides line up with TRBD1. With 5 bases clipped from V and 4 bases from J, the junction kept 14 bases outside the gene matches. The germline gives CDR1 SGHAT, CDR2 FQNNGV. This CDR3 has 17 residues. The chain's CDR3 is CASSPRGTVFLYNEQFF. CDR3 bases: TGTGCCAGCAGCCCCAGAGGGACAGTTTTCCTTTACAATGAGCAGTTCTTC.

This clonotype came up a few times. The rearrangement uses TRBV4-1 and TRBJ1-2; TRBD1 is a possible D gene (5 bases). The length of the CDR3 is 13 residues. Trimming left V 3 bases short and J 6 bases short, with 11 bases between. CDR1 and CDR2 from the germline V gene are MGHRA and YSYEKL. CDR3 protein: CASSHLSGNGYTF. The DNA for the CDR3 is TGCGCCAGCAGCCATCTGTCAGGGAATGGCTACACCTTC.

CDR3 DNA sequence: TGCAGTGCGCGGCCGGGCACAGAGAATCAGCCCCAGCATTTT. This sequence encodes CSARPGTENQPQHF. The gene calls are TRBV20-1 and TRBJ1-5, with D uncertain. The CDR3 is 14 amino acids. Per germline, CDR1 DFQATT and CDR2 SNEGSKA (reference sequence). Trimming cost V 6 bases and J 4 bases, with 16 bases left between them.

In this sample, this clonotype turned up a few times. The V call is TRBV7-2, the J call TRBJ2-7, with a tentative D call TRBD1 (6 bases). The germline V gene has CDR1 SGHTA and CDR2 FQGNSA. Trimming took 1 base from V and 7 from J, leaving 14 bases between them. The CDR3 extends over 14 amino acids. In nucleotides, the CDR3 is TGTGCCAGCAGCTTAGGACAGGCCTCGGGGGAGCAGTACTTC. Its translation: CASSLGQASGEQYF.

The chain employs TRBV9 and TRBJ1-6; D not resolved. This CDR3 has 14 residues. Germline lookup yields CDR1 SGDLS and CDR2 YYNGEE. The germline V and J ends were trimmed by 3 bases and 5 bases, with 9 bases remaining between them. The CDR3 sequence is CASSGGSHNSPLHF. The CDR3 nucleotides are TGTGCCAGCAGCGGAGGAAGCCATAATTCACCCCTCCACTTT.

The CDR3 nucleotides are TGTGCCAGCAGTTTGACAGGGGATAATTCACCCCTCCACTTT. It translates to CASSLTGDNSPLHF. This chain joins TRBV28 and TRBJ1-6, with 8 bases that match TRBD1. This CDR3 region has 14 residues. V trimming: 3 bases; J trimming: 5 bases; junction bases outside the gene matches: 0. Germline CDR1 MDHEN, CDR2 SYDVKM.

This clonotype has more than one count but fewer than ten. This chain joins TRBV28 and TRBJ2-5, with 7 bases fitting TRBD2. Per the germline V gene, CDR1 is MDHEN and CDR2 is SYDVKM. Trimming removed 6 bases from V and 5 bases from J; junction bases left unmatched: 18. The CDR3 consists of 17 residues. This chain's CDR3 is CASRLRDYMGGRETQYF. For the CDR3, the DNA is TGTGCCAGCAGACTCCGGGACTATATGGGAGGGCGGGAGACCCAGTACTTC.

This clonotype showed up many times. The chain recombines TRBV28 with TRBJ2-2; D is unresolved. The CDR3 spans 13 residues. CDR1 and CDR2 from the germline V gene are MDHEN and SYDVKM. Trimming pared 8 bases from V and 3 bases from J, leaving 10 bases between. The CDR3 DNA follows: TGTGCCAGCGGAGAGGCGTACACCGGGGAGCTGTTTTTT. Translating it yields CASGEAYTGELFF.

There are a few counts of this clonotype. CDR3 amino acids: CASSHRLAGDLTDTQYF. The CDR3 region has the DNA TGTGCCAGCAGCCATAGACTAGCGGGAGATCTCACAGATACGCAGTATTTT. The genes are TRBV14 and TRBJ2-3; 12 bases match TRBD2. The length of the CDR3 is 17 residues. The germline V gene has CDR1 SGHDN and CDR2 FVKESK. Germline trimming cut 3 bases from V and 2 bases from J; bases unmatched to any gene: 6.

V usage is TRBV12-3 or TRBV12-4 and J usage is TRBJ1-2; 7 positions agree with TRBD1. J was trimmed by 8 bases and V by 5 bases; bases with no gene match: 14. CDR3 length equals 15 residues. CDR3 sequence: CASSPHRGELGGYTF. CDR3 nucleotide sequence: TGTGCCAGCAGTCCCCACAGGGGCGAGTTAGGAGGCTACACCTTC.

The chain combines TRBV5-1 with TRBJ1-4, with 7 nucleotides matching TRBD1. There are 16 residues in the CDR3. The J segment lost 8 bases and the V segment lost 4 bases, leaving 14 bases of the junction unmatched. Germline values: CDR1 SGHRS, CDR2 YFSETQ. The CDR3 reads CASSRGIGTAGEKLFF. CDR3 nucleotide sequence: TGCGCCAGCAGCCGGGGGATCGGGACAGCAGGGGAAAAACTGTTTTTT.

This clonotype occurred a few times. This chain's CDR3 is CASSSTGLGGELFF. The CDR3 coding sequence is TGTGCCAGCAGCTCGACAGGGTTGGGCGGGGAGCTGTTTTTT. V is TRBV7-2 and J is TRBJ2-2; 7 positions match TRBD1. CDR3 length: 14 residues. CDR1 and CDR2 from the germline V gene are SGHTA and FQGNSA. The J segment lost 7 bases and the V segment lost 4 bases, leaving 6 bases of the junction unmatched. Complete variable domain (other parts from reference TRBV7-2 and TRBJ2-2): GAGVSQSPSNKVTEKGKDVELRCDPISGHTALYWYRQSLGQGLEFLIYFQGNSAPDKSGLPSDRFSAERTGGSVSTLTIQRTQQEDSAVYLCASSSTGLGGELFFGEGSRLTVL.

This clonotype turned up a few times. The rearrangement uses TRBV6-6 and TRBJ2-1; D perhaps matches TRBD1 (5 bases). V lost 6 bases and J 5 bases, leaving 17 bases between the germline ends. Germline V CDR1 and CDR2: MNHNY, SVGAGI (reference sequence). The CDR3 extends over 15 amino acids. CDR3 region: CASSLKLDSHNEQFF. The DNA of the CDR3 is TGTGCCAGCAGCCTTAAACTCGACAGCCACAATGAGCAGTTCTTC.

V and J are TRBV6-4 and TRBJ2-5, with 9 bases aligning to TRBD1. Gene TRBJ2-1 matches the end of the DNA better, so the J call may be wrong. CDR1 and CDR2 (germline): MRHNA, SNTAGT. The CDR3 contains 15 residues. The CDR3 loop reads CASSPLGQGINEQFF. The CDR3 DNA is TGTGCCAGCAGCCCATTAGGACAGGGGATAAATGAGCAGTTCTTC.

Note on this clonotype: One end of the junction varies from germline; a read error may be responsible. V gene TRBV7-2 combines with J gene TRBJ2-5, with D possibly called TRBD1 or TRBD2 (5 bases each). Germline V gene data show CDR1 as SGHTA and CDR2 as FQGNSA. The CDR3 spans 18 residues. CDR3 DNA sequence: TGTGCCAGCAGCTTAGGGCCCTTTCCCGGGACCATCCAAGAGACCCGGTACTTC. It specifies CASSLGPFPGTIQETRYF.

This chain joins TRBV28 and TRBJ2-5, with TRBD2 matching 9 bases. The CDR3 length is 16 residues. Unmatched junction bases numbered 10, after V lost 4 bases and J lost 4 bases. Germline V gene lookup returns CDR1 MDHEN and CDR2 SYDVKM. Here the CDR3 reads CASSSGGLAGSETQYF. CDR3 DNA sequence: TGTGCCAGCAGTTCGGGGGGTCTAGCGGGATCAGAGACCCAGTACTTC.

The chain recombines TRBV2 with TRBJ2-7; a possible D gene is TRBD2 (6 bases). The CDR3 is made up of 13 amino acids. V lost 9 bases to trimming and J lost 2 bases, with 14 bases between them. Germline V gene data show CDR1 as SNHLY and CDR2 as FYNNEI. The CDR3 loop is CASRGSYTYEQYF. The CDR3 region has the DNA TGTGCCAGTCGGGGGTCATATACCTACGAGCAGTACTTC.

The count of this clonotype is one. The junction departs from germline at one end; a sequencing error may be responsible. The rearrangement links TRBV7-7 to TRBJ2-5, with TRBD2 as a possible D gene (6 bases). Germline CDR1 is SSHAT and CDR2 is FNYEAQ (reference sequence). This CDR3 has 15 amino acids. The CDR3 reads CASSVSGVSYETQYF. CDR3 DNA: TGTGCTAGCAGCGTATCGGGGGTTTCTTACGAGACCCAGTACTTC. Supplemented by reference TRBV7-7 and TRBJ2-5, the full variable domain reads GAGVSQSPRYKVTKRGQDVTLRCDPISSHATLYWYQQALGQGPEFLTYFNYEAQPDKSGLPSDRFSAERPEGSISTLTIQRTEQRDSAMYRCASSVSGVSYETQYFGPGTRLLVL.

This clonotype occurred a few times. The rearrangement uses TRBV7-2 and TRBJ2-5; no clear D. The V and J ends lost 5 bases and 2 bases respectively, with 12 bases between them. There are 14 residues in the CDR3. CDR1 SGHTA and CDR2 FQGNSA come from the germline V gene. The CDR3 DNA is TGTGCCAGCAGCCCCCAGAGGTTTCAAGAGACCCAGTACTTC. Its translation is CASSPQRFQETQYF.

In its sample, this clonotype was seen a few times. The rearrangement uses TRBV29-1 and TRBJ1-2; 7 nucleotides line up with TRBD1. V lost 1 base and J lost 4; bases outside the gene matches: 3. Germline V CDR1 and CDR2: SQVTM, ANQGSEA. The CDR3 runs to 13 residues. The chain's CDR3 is CSVEVTGTYGYTF. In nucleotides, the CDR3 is TGCAGCGTTGAAGTGACAGGGACCTATGGCTACACCTTC.